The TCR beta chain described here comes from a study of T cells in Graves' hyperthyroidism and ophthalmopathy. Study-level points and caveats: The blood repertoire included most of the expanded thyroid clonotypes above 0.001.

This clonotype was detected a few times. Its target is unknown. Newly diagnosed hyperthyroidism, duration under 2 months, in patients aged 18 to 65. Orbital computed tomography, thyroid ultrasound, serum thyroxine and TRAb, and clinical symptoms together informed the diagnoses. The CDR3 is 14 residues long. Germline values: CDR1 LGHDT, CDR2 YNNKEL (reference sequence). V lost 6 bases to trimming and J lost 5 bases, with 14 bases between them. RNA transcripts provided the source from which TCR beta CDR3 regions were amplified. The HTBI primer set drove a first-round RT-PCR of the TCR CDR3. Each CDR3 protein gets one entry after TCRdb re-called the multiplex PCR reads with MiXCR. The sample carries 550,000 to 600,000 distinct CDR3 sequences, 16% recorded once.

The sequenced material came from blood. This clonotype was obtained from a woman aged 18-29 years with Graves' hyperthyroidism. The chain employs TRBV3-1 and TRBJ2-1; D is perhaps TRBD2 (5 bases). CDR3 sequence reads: CASRPTTSHNEQFF. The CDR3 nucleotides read TGTGCCAGCAGACCTACAACTAGTCACAATGAGCAGTTCTTC.